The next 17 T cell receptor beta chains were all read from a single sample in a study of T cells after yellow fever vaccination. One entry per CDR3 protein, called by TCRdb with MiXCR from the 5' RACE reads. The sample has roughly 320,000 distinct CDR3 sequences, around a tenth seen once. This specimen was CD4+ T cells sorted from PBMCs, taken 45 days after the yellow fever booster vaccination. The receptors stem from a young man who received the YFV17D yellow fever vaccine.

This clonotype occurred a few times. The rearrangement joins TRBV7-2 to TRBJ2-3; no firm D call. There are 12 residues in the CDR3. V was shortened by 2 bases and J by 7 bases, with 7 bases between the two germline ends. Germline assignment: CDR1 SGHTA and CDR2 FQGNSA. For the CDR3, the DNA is TGTGCCAGCAGCTTAAACCTTAATACGCAGTATTTT. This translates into CASSLNLNTQYF. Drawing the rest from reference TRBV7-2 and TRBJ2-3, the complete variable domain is GAGVSQSPSNKVTEKGKDVELRCDPISGHTALYWYRQSLGQGLEFLIYFQGNSAPDKSGLPSDRFSAERTGGSVSTLTIQRTQQEDSAVYLCASSLNLNTQYFGPGTRLTVL.

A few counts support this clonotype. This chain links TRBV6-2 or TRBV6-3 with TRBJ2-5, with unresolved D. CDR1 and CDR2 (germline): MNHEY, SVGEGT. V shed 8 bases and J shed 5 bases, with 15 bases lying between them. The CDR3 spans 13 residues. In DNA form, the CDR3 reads TGTGCCAGCCGGCCTGGGGTCCGGGAGACCCAGTACTTC. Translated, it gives CASRPGVRETQYF.

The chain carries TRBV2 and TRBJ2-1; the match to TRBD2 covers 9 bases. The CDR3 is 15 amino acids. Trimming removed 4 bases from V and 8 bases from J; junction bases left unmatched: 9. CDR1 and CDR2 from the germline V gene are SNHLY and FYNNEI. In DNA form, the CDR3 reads TGTGCCAGCAGTGGGTTGGCGGGGGGGCCCCATGAGCAGTTCTTC. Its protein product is CASSGLAGGPHEQFF. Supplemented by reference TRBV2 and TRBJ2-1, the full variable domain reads EPEVTQTPSHQVTQMGQEVILRCVPISNHLYFYWYRQILGQKVEFLVSFYNNEISEKSEIFDDQFSVERPDGSNFTLKIRSTKLEDSAMYFCASSGLAGGPHEQFFGPGTRLTVL.

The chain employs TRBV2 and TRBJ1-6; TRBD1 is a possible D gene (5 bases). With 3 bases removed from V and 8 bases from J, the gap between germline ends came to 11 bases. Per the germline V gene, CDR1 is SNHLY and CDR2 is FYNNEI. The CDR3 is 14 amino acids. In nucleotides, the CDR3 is TGTGCCAGCAGTGACAGGGTTGTCTATTCACCCCTCCACTTT. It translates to CASSDRVVYSPLHF.

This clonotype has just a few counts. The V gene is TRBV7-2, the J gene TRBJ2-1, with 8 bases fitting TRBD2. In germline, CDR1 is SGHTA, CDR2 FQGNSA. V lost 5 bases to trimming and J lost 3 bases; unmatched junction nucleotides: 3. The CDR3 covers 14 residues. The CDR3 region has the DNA TGTGCCAGCAGCCAGCGGGGGTTCTACAATGAGCAGTTCTTC. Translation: CASSQRGFYNEQFF.

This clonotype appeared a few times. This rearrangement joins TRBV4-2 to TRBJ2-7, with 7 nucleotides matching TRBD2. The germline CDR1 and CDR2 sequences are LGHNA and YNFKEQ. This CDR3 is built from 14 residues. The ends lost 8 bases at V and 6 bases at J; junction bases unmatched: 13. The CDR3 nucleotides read TGTGCCAGCTCTCGGTGGGAGGGAGAGGGCGAGCAGTACTTC. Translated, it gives CASSRWEGEGEQYF.

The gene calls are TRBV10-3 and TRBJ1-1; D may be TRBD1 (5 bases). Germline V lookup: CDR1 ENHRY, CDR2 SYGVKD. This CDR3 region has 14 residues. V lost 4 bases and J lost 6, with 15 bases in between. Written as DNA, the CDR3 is TGTGCCATCAGTGGAACAGGACCAGCCCCTGAAGCTTTCTTT. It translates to CAISGTGPAPEAFF.

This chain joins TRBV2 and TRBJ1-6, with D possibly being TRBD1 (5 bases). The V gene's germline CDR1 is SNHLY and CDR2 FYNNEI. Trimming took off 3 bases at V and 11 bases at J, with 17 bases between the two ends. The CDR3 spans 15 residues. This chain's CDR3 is CASSEQGAAGAPLHF. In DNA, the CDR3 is TGTGCCAGCAGTGAGCAGGGTGCCGCCGGAGCACCCCTCCACTTT.

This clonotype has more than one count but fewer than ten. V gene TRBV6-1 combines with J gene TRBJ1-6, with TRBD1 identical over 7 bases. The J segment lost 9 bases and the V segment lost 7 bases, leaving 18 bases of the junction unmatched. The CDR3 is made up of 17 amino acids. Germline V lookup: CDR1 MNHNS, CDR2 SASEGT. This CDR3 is CASKKTRTGARSSPLHF. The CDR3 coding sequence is TGTGCCAGCAAAAAGACCAGAACAGGGGCGAGAAGTTCACCCCTCCACTTT.

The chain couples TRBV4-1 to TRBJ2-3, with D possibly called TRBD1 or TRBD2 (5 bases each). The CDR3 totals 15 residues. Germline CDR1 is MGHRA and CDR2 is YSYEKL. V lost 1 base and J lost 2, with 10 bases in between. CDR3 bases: TGCGCCAGCAGCCAAGTAGGGACGACCACAGATACGCAGTATTTT. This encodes CASSQVGTTTDTQYF.

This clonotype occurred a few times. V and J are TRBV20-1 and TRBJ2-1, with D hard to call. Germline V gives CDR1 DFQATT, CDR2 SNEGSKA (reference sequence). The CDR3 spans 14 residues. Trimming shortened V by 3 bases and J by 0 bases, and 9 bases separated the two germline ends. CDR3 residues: CSARGGSSYNEQFF. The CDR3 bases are TGCAGTGCTAGGGGCGGAAGCTCCTACAATGAGCAGTTCTTC.

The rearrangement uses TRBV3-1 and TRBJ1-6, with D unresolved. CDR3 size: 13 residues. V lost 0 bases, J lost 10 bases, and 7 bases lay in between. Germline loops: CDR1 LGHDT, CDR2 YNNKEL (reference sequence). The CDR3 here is CASSQDFWSPLHF. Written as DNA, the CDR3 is TGTGCCAGCAGCCAAGATTTCTGGTCACCCCTCCACTTT.

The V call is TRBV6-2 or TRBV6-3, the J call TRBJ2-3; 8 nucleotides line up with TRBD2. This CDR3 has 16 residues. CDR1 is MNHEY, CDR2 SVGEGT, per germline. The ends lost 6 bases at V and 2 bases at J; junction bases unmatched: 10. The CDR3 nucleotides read TGTGCCAGCAGCCTACTAGCGGTAGAACCCACAGATACGCAGTATTTT. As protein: CASSLLAVEPTDTQYF.

CDR3 sequence reads: CSVALTVRTDTQYF. The CDR3 DNA reads as TGCAGCGTTGCCCTGACGGTACGCACAGATACGCAGTATTTT. The chain recombines TRBV29-1 with TRBJ2-3; D is unresolved. The CDR3 extends over 14 amino acids. Trimming cost V 4 bases and J 1 base, with 12 bases left between them. Germline V lookup: CDR1 SQVTM, CDR2 ANQGSEA.

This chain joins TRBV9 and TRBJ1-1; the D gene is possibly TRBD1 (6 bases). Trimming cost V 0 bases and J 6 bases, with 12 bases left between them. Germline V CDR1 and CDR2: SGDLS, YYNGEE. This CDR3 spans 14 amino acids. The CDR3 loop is CASSVGQGQAEAFF. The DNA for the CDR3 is TGTGCCAGCAGCGTAGGCCAGGGGCAGGCTGAAGCTTTCTTT.

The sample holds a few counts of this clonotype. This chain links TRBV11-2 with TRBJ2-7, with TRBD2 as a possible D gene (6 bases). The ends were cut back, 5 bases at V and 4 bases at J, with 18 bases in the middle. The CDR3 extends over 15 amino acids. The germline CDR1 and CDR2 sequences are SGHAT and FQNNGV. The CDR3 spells CASSTLAGTDYEQYF. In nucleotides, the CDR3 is TGTGCCAGCAGCACCCTGGCCGGGACTGATTACGAGCAGTACTTC.

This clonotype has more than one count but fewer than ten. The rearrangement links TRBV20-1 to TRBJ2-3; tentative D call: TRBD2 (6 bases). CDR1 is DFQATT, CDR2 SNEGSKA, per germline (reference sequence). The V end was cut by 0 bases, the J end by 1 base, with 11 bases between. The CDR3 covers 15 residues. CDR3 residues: CSARDYGEGTDTQYF. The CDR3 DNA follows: TGCAGTGCTAGAGATTACGGGGAGGGCACAGATACGCAGTATTTT.